A single sample is the source of the 15 T cell receptor beta chains below, sequenced in a study of blood T cell repertoires in COVID-19. Using immunoSEQ multiplex PCR, the repertoire was profiled, and TCRdb retains in-frame clones only, with some absent. There are 130,000 to 150,000 clones in the sample; 85% to 90% occur only once, and 10% to 12% lies in the top ten. Sequenced: PBMCs or T cells enriched from blood (not recorded which). These receptors were taken from a man aged 55 to 69 who had recovered from COVID-19.

The CDR3 sequence: CASSPRGTTSDLYNEQFF. The CDR3 bases are TGTGCCAGCAGTCCGAGAGGGACGACTAGCGACCTCTACAATGAGCAGTTCTTC. The gene calls are TRBV25-1 and TRBJ2-1; TRBD2 matches 8 bases. The CDR3 sequence is 18 residues long. The ends lost 5 bases at V and 3 bases at J; junction bases unmatched: 15. The germline CDR1 and CDR2 sequences are MGHDK and SYGVNS. Combining the CDR3 with reference TRBV25-1 and TRBJ2-1 gives the whole variable domain EADIYQTPRYLVIGTGKKITLECSQTMGHDKMYWYQQDPGMELHLIHYSYGVNSTEKGDLSSESTVSRIRTEHFPLTLESARPSHTSQYLCASSPRGTTSDLYNEQFFGPGTRLTVL.

This chain connects TRBV30 to TRBJ1-1; D is possibly TRBD1 (6 bases). CDR1 and CDR2 (germline): GTSNPN, SVGIG (reference sequence). The CDR3 contains 15 residues. Trimming left V 0 bases short and J 2 bases short, with 13 bases between. The CDR3 nucleotides read TGTGCCTGGAGTGTCGTAGGACAGAAAAACACTGAAGCTTTCTTT. It specifies CAWSVVGQKNTEAFF. The full variable domain, with the rest looked up from reference TRBV30 and TRBJ1-1, is SQTIHQWPATLVQPVGSPLSLECTVEGTSNPNLYWYRQAAGRGLQLLFYSVGIGQISSEVPQNLSASRPQDRQFILSSKKLLLSDSGFYLCAWSVVGQKNTEAFFGQGTRLTVV.

Only one count was recorded for this clone. The V gene is TRBV6-5, the J gene TRBJ2-7; 9 nucleotides match TRBD1. The CDR3 has 14 amino acids. Germline trimming cut 10 bases from V and 0 bases from J; bases unmatched to any gene: 7. The germline V gene has CDR1 MNHEY and CDR2 SVGAGI. In DNA, the CDR3 is TGTGCCACGCCCCGGGACAGGGTCTCCTACGAGCAGTACTTC. It encodes CATPRDRVSYEQYF.

This sequence joins TRBV2 and TRBJ2-3; TRBD2 matches 7 bases. J lost 11 bases, V lost 4 bases, and 9 bases had no gene match. The length of the CDR3 is 13 residues. In germline, CDR1 is SNHLY, CDR2 FYNNEI. CDR3 residues: CASSGRLAVWQYF. The CDR3, as DNA: TGTGCCAGCAGTGGAAGACTAGCAGTCTGGCAGTATTTT.

The chain joins TRBV23-1 to TRBJ2-3; 9 nucleotides align to TRBD1. TRBV23-1 is an open reading frame whose function is uncertain. The CDR3 spans 15 residues. With V trimmed by 5 bases and J by 3 bases, 6 bases remained unmatched. The chain's CDR3 is CASSSGTGSTDTQYF. CDR3 bases: TGCGCCAGCAGTTCGGGGACAGGGTCAACAGATACGCAGTATTTT.

The chain employs TRBV5-4 and TRBJ1-3, with 11 bases aligning to TRBD1. Looked up from germline, CDR1 is SGHNT and CDR2 is YYREEE (reference sequence). V lost 7 bases to trimming and J lost 1 base; unmatched junction nucleotides: 4. There are 15 residues in the CDR3. CDR3 amino acids: CASGTGGTSGNTIYF. CDR3 DNA: TGTGCCAGCGGGACAGGGGGTACGTCTGGAAACACCATATATTTT.

The chain has TRBV28 and TRBJ1-6; D uncertain. V was pared by 2 bases and J by 10 bases, with 15 bases between. The CDR3 is 15 amino acids. The germline gives CDR1 MDHEN, CDR2 SYDVKM. In nucleotides, the CDR3 is TGTGCCAGCAGTTTAACCCAAGAGGGTGGCTCACCCCTCCACTTT. Protein: CASSLTQEGGSPLHF.

The chain uses TRBV7-8 and TRBJ2-3, with 9 bases identical to TRBD2. Trimming took 0 bases from V and 2 from J; bases not matched to a gene: 9. The length of the CDR3 is 18 residues. Germline CDR1 SGHVS, CDR2 FQNEAQ. In DNA form, the CDR3 reads TGTGCCAGCAGCTTAGCGCGCGGTGCGGGAGGGCCCACAGATACGCAGTATTTT. The encoded protein is CASSLARGAGGPTDTQYF.

The sample holds one count of this clone. Different DNA sequences within this sample yield the same CDR3. The chain carries TRBV29-1 and TRBJ1-5, with 8 bases aligning to TRBD1. J lost 4 bases, V lost 6 bases, and 2 bases had no gene match. Germline assignment: CDR1 SQVTM and CDR2 ANQGSEA. CDR3 length: 12 residues. The DNA for the CDR3 is TGCAGCGTAAGGACAGGGAATCAGCCCCAGCATTTT. Residues: CSVRTGNQPQHF. The full variable domain, with the rest looked up from reference TRBV29-1 and TRBJ1-5, is SAVISQKPSRDICQRGTSLTIQCQVDSQVTMMFWYRQQPGQSLTLIATANQGSEATYESGFVIDKFPISRPNLTFSTLTVSNMSPEDSSIYLCSVRTGNQPQHFGDGTRLSIL.

This chain joins TRBV13 and TRBJ1-5, with 11 bases that match TRBD1. The ends lost 9 bases at V and 1 base at J; junction bases unmatched: 2. There are 14 residues in the CDR3. Germline CDR1 and CDR2: PRHDT and FYEKMQ (reference sequence). The CDR3 region has the DNA TGTGCCAGAGGACAGGGGGCGAGCAATCAGCCCCAGCATTTT. Translated: CARGQGASNQPQHF.

This clone was counted once. The genes are TRBV10-3 and TRBJ2-7; 10 nucleotides agree with TRBD2. V shed 6 bases, J shed 4 bases, and the junction held 6 bases outside the gene matches. CDR1 is ENHRY and CDR2 is SYGVKD in the germline V gene. The CDR3 runs to 14 residues. CDR3 in DNA: TGTGCCATCAGCGGGACTAGCGCAGCGTACGAGCAGTACTTC. Translated: CAISGTSAAYEQYF.

Remarks on this clone: At one end the junction does not follow the germline gene, possibly because of a read error. V gene TRBV18 combines with J gene TRBJ1-5, with 7 bases that match TRBD1. Germline CDR1 KGHSH, CDR2 LQKENI. CDR3 length equals 13 residues. The CDR3 DNA follows: TGTGCCAGCTCAAGAGAAAAGGGACAGTTGGCGTATTTT. Encoded protein: CASSREKGQLAYF.

V is TRBV12-3 or TRBV12-4 and J is TRBJ2-1; 7 bases match TRBD1. The V segment lost 6 bases and the J segment 9 bases; nucleotides outside the gene matches: 8. This CDR3 spans 13 amino acids. Here the CDR3 DNA reads TGTGCCAGCAGCCGACAGGGATGGGGTGAGCAGTTCTTC. This translates into CASSRQGWGEQFF.

The chain uses TRBV18 and TRBJ1-1, with TRBD1 matching over 7 bases. CDR1 KGHSH and CDR2 LQKENI come from the germline V gene. The CDR3 loop spans 14 amino acids. With 5 bases clipped from V and 5 bases from J, the junction kept 8 bases outside the gene matches. The CDR3 DNA sequence: TGTGCCAGCTCAACACGTGGACAGGCGACTGAAGCTTTCTTT. It encodes CASSTRGQATEAFF.

This clone was picked up one time. This chain connects TRBV19 to TRBJ1-5; 8 positions match TRBD1. Germline CDR1 and CDR2: LNHDA and SQIVND (reference sequence). The CDR3 length is 15 residues. The V gene end was trimmed by 3 bases and the J gene end by 4 bases; junction bases not matched to a gene: 5. This CDR3 reads CASSMLRGRNQPQHF. CDR3 nucleotides: TGTGCCAGTAGTATGCTCAGGGGGCGAAATCAGCCCCAGCATTTT. Full variable domain (missing parts from reference TRBV19 and TRBJ1-5): DGGITQSPKYLFRKEGQNVTLSCEQNLNHDAMYWYRQDPGQGLRLIYYSQIVNDFQKGDIAEGYSVSREKKESFPLTVTSAQKNPTAFYLCASSMLRGRNQPQHFGDGTRLSIL.